The clone carrying this TCR beta chain was seen many times. As yet, its antigen is unknown. Amplification of the TCR beta CDR3 regions used RNA transcripts (as template). Second-round multiplex PCR came after a first-round RT-PCR that employed HTBI primers. TCRdb called the multiplex PCR reads again in MiXCR, with one record for every CDR3 protein. The sample lists 400,000 to 500,000 distinct CDR3 sequences, around a fifth seen once, with 2.5% to 3.5% in the top ten. The germline CDR1 and CDR2 sequences are LNHNV and YYDKDF (reference sequence). This CDR3 is 14 amino acids long. V was shortened by 1 base and J by 10 bases, with 11 bases between the two germline ends. The sample is drawn from a study of Graves' ophthalmopathy and Graves' hyperthyroidism. Hyperthyroidism was considered stable when no ophthalmopathy appeared within 18 months of follow-up. Included hyperthyroidism patients were aged 18 to 65 and newly diagnosed (under 2 months' duration).

Regarding the study as a whole: Blood repertoires reportedly contained most expanded thyroid clonotypes above 0.001 frequency.

This chain joins TRBV15 and TRBJ1-6; D might be TRBD1 (6 bases). Sequencing was done on a sample of peripheral blood. The TCR originated in a woman younger than 35 with stable Graves' hyperthyroidism. The CDR3, as DNA: TGTGCCACCAGCAGAGCCCAGGGGAAATCACCCCTCCACTTT. Its protein is CATSRAQGKSPLHF.